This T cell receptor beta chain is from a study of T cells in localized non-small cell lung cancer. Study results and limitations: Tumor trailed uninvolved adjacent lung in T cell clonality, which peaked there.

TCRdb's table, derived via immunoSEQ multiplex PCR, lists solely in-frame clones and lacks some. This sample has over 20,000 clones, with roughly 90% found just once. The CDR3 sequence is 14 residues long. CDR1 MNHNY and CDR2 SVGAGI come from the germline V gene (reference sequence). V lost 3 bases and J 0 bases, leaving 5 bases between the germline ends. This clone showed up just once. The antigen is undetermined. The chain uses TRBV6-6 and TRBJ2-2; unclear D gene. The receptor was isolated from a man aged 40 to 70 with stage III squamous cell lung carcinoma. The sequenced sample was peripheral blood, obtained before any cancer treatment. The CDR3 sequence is CASSYRANTGELFF. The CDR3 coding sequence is TGTGCCAGCAGTTATCGGGCGAACACCGGGGAGCTGTTTTTT.